Listed here are 13 T cell receptor beta chains from one sample, sequenced in a study of response to subunit inactivated influenza vaccine. Each CDR3 protein is one row after TCRdb ran MiXCR on the RT-PCR reads. The sample holds 700,000 to 800,000 distinct CDR3 sequences, about a fifth seen once. The specimen comprised PBMCs from blood, sampled approximately 5 days after vaccination. The receptors were gathered from a man in his fifties or sixties who received an inactivated influenza vaccine.

The rearrangement links TRBV29-1 to TRBJ2-3, with 12 bases lining up with TRBD2. The V and J ends lost 1 base and 4 bases, in that order; junction bases with no gene match: 18. The germline V gene encodes CDR1 SQVTM and CDR2 ANQGSEA. There are 20 residues in the CDR3. CDR3 sequence: CSVEGLGQKLAGGPSDTQYF. The CDR3, as DNA: TGCAGCGTTGAAGGTCTAGGACAGAAGCTAGCGGGAGGGCCATCAGATACGCAGTATTTT.

This clonotype was counted a few times. The genes are TRBV7-9 and TRBJ2-7; D is unclear. The V and J ends lost 0 bases and 3 bases respectively, with 6 bases between them. CDR3 length equals 13 residues. Germline V gene sequence: CDR1 SEHNR, CDR2 FQNEAQ (reference sequence). CDR3 sequence: CASSLAVHYEQYF. The DNA for the CDR3 is TGTGCCAGCAGCTTAGCGGTTCACTACGAGCAGTACTTC.

This rearrangement joins TRBV29-1 to TRBJ2-1, with D hard to call. V shed 7 bases and J shed 7 bases, with 11 bases lying between them. The CDR3 is made up of 11 amino acids. Germline loops: CDR1 SQVTM, CDR2 ANQGSEA. CDR3 in amino acids: CSAPTDNEQFF. In nucleotides, the CDR3 is TGCAGCGCCCCAACTGATAATGAGCAGTTCTTC.

This clonotype has just a few counts. The rearrangement joins TRBV7-2 to TRBJ2-5, with a tentative D call TRBD2 (5 bases). This CDR3 is 15 amino acids long. Trimming took off 5 bases at V and 2 bases at J, with 15 bases between the two ends. Germline CDR1 and CDR2: SGHTA and FQGNSA. The CDR3 DNA reads TGTGCCAGCAGCCCTCCTTCGGGGAGACAAGAGACCCAGTACTTC. Its protein product is CASSPPSGRQETQYF.

This chain connects TRBV6-2 or TRBV6-3 to TRBJ2-5, with 8 positions matching TRBD1. The CDR3 runs 15 residues. Germline CDR1 reads MNHEY; CDR2 reads SVGEGT. After removal of 0 bases from V and 2 bases from J, the junction contained 2 bases not matched to a gene. The CDR3 here is CASSYSGQVQETQYF. CDR3 nucleotides: TGTGCCAGCAGTTACTCGGGACAGGTTCAAGAGACCCAGTACTTC.

In its sample, this clonotype was seen a few times. The chain combines TRBV3-1 with TRBJ2-1; D remains unclear. Germline V gives CDR1 LGHDT, CDR2 YNNKEL (reference sequence). V lost 2 bases and J 5 bases, leaving 22 bases between the germline ends. The CDR3 is 18 residues long. The CDR3 reads CASSQFSAGVLGHNEQFF. In DNA form, the CDR3 reads TGTGCCAGCAGCCAATTCTCCGCTGGAGTATTAGGGCACAATGAGCAGTTCTTC.

V gene TRBV18 combines with J gene TRBJ1-6; D is ambiguous. The CDR3 covers 13 residues. V dropped 3 bases and J dropped 8 bases, with 8 bases sitting between them. CDR1 KGHSH and CDR2 LQKENI come from the germline V gene. The CDR3 DNA sequence: TGTGCCAGCTCACCGACCGGTCATTCACCCCTCCACTTT. It specifies CASSPTGHSPLHF.

The J gene is TRBJ2-3, the V gene TRBV20-1, with D maybe TRBD2 (5 bases). V lost 3 bases, J lost 2 bases, and 15 bases lay in between. The germline V gene encodes CDR1 DFQATT and CDR2 SNEGSKA (reference sequence). The CDR3 is 15 amino acids. This CDR3 is CSARSWTPNTDTQYF. The CDR3 nucleotides read TGCAGTGCTAGGTCCTGGACTCCCAACACAGATACGCAGTATTTT.

This chain links TRBV28 with TRBJ2-7, with 8 bases fitting TRBD1. The V segment lost 6 bases and the J segment 1 base; nucleotides outside the gene matches: 5. Germline V lookup: CDR1 MDHEN, CDR2 SYDVKM. This CDR3 spans 14 amino acids. Here the CDR3 DNA reads TGTGCCAGCAGATGGGGACAGGCGTCCTACGAGCAGTACTTC. This sequence encodes CASRWGQASYEQYF.

This sequence joins TRBV10-3 and TRBJ2-1, with 8 bases identical to TRBD2. CDR1 is ENHRY and CDR2 is SYGVKD in the germline V gene. The CDR3 runs 15 residues. The V segment lost 4 bases and the J segment 10 bases; nucleotides outside the gene matches: 12. Here the CDR3 reads CAISASSGWSGEQFF. The CDR3 DNA sequence: TGTGCCATCAGTGCGTCTAGCGGGTGGAGCGGAGAGCAGTTCTTC.

The chain joins TRBV10-3 to TRBJ2-1, with D maybe TRBD2 (5 bases). V dropped 3 bases and J dropped 0 bases, with 21 bases sitting between them. This CDR3 is built from 19 residues. The germline V gene encodes CDR1 ENHRY and CDR2 SYGVKD. The CDR3 DNA follows: TGTGCCATCAGTGATGGGCGGACTGGAGGTCCAATCTCCTACAATGAGCAGTTCTTC. Its protein is CAISDGRTGGPISYNEQFF.

The chain uses TRBV9 and TRBJ2-7; perhaps TRBD2 as D (5 bases). Per the germline V gene, CDR1 is SGDLS and CDR2 is YYNGEE. This CDR3 region has 15 residues. V dropped 4 bases and J dropped 2 bases, with 16 bases sitting between them. The CDR3 loop reads CASSRSSDGAYEQYF. DNA for the CDR3: TGTGCCAGCAGCAGGTCCTCCGACGGGGCCTACGAGCAGTACTTC.

The chain has TRBV20-1 and TRBJ2-5; 7 nucleotides line up with TRBD1. The CDR3 covers 14 residues. Germline CDR1 reads DFQATT; CDR2 reads SNEGSKA (reference sequence). The ends lost 1 base at V and 4 bases at J; junction bases unmatched: 6. The CDR3 DNA reads TGCAGTGCTAGAGCCGGGACAGAATTAGAGACCCAGTACTTC. Translated: CSARAGTELETQYF.